In its sample, the clone carrying this T cell receptor (beta chain) was seen a few times. V lost 3 bases, J lost 5 bases, and 4 bases stayed unmatched. The germline CDR1 and CDR2 sequences are SGHTA and FQGNSA. The CDR3 has 15 residues. From the 5' RACE reads, TCRdb called clonotypes with MiXCR, one entry per CDR3 protein. The table shows 300,000 or so distinct CDR3 sequences, with roughly 15% occurring only once. The source of the sample is a study of T-cell memory formation after mild COVID-19. The receptor was derived from a man younger than 35 who had mild COVID-19 (a few samples of this study predate the infection). Cell type and time point are not known. V gene TRBV7-2 combines with J gene TRBJ2-7, with 13 bases lining up with TRBD2. The sequencing sample was made of PBMCs or a T cell subset sorted from them (not recorded which). CDR3 protein: CASSFRLAGGDEQYF. CDR3 coding DNA: TGTGCCAGCAGCTTCAGACTAGCGGGGGGCGACGAGCAGTACTTC.